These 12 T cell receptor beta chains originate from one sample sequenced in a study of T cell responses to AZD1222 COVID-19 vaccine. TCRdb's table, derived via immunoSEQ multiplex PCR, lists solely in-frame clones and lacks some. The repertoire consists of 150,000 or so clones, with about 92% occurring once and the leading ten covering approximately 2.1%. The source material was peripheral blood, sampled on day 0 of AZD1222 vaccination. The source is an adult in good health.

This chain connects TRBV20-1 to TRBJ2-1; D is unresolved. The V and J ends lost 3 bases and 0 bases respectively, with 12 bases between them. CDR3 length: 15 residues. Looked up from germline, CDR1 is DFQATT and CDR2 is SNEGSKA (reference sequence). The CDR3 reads CSASFGRNSYNEQFF. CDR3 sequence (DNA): TGCAGTGCTAGTTTTGGGCGGAACTCCTACAATGAGCAGTTCTTC.

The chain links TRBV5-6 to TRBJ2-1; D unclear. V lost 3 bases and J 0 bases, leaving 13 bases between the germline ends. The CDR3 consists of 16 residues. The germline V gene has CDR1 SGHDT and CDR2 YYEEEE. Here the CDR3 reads CASSSSDGSSYNEQFF. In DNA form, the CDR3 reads TGTGCCAGCAGCTCATCCGACGGTAGCTCCTACAATGAGCAGTTCTTC.

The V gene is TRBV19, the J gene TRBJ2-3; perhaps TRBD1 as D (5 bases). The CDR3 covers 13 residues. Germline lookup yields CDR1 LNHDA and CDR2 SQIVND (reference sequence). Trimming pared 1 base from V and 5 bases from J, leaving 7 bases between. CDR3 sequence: CASSIGGLDTQYF. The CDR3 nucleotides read TGTGCCAGTAGTATAGGGGGCCTAGATACGCAGTATTTT.

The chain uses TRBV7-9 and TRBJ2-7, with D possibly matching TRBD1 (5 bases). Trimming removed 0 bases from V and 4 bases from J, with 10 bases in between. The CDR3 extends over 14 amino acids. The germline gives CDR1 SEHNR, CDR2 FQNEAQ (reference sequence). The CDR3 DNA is TGTGCCAGCAGCTTAGCGGTGCAGGGTTACGAGCAGTACTTC. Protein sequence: CASSLAVQGYEQYF.

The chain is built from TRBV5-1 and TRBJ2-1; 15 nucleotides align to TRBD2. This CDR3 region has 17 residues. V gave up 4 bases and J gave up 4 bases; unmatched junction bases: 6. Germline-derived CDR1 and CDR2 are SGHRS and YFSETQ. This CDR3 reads CASSEGTSGGPYNEQFF. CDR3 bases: TGCGCCAGCAGCGAGGGGACTAGCGGGGGGCCTTACAATGAGCAGTTCTTC.

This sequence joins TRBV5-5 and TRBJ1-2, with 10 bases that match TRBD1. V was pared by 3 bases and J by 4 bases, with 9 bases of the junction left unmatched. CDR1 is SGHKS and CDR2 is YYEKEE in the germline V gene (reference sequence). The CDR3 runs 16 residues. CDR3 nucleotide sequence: TGTGCCAGCAGCTACCTCCCGACAGGGGGCACCTATGGCTACACCTTC. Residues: CASSYLPTGGTYGYTF.

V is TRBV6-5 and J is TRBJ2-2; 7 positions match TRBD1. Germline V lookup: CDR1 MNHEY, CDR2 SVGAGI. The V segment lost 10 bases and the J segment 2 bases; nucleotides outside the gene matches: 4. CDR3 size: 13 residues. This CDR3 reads CATNRGNTGELFF. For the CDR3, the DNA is TGTGCCACAAACAGGGGCAACACCGGGGAGCTGTTTTTT.

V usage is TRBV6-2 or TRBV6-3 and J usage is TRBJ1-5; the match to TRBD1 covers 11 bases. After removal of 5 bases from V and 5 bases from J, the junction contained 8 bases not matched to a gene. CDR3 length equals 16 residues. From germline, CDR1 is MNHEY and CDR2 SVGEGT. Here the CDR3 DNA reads TGTGCCAGCAGTGGGTTGGACAGGGGGCTTGATCAGCCCCAGCATTTT. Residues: CASSGLDRGLDQPQHF.

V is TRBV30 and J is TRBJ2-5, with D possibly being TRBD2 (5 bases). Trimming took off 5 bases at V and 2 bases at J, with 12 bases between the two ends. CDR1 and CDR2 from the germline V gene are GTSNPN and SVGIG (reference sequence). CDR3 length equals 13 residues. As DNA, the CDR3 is TGTGCCTGGTCCCGTACTAGTCAAGAGACCCAGTACTTC. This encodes CAWSRTSQETQYF.

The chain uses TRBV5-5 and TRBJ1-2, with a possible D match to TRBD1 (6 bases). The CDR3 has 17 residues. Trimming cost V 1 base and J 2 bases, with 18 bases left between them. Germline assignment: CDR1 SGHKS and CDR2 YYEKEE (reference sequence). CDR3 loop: CASSLYSRGHGNYGYTF. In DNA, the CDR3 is TGTGCCAGCAGCTTGTATTCCAGGGGACACGGGAACTATGGCTACACCTTC.

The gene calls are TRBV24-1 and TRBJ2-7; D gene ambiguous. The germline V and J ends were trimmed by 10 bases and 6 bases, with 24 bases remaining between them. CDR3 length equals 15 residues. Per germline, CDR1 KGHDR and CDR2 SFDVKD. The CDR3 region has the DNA TGTGCCACACCGGACGGGTTCGGATTTACCAGCGAGCAGTACTTC. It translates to CATPDGFGFTSEQYF.

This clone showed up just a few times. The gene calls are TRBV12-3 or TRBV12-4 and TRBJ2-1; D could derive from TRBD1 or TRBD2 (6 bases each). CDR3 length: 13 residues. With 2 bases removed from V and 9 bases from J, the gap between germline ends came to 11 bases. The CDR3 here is CASSLFGGGEQFF. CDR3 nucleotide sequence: TGTGCCAGCAGTTTATTTGGAGGGGGTGAGCAGTTCTTC.